This T cell receptor beta chain appears in the sequencing data of a study of blood T cell repertoires in COVID-19. Across the study: The United States, Italy and Spain were the sources of the acute and convalescent COVID-19 samples. Sample material is recorded as cDNA or gDNA derived from T cells, B-cell-depleted T cells, or PBMCs.

The V gene lost 6 bases and the J gene lost 5 bases, with 15 bases spanning the gap. This CDR3 has 13 amino acids. Germline CDR1 is SQVTM and CDR2 is ANQGSEA. As originally analysed: Nucleated cell number was recorded as an estimate derived from reference gene primer amplification. Profiling relied on immunoSEQ multiplex PCR, and the TCRdb table lists in-frame clones only, not all of them. That table supplies the V and J calls and clone size; D and trimming were determined from the DNA. The sample carries about 71,000 clones, 86% recorded once. The TCR was taken from a man aged 25-45 years with acute or convalescent COVID-19. The material sequenced was peripheral blood. The V gene is TRBV29-1, the J gene TRBJ2-3; D is perhaps TRBD2 (6 bases). The CDR3 region has the DNA TGCAGCGTGATCGCGGGGCGGGGAGATACGCAGTATTTT. The encoded protein is CSVIAGRGDTQYF.